Shown below are 20 T cell receptor beta chains from a single sample sequenced in a study of blood T cell repertoires in COVID-19. Clones were read by immunoSEQ multiplex PCR, and TCRdb kept only the in-frame ones, dropping some. The sample lists around 500,000 clones; approximately 90% were seen once. The source material was PBMCs or T cells enriched from blood (not recorded which). Receptors originate from a woman aged 35 to 49 who had recovered from COVID-19.

Here the CDR3 reads CASSQALAGWEANTEAFF. The DNA for the CDR3 is TGCGCCAGCAGCCAAGCACTTGCAGGATGGGAGGCGAACACTGAAGCTTTCTTT. The chain links TRBV4-1 to TRBJ1-1; D remains unclear. The CDR3 length is 18 residues. V dropped 1 base and J dropped 1 base, with 19 bases sitting between them. The V gene's germline CDR1 is MGHRA and CDR2 YSYEKL.

The CDR3 DNA is TGTGCCAGCAGTTTCCCCTTTCTAGCGGGAGCTAGACGTGCGCAGTATTTT. This gives the protein CASSFPFLAGARRAQYF. This chain links TRBV27 with TRBJ2-3; 10 bases match TRBD2. Germline V lookup: CDR1 MNHEY, CDR2 SMNVEV (reference sequence). The CDR3 runs 17 residues. Trimming took 3 bases from V and 10 from J; bases not matched to a gene: 16.

The chain recombines TRBV11-2 with TRBJ1-4; weak D call: TRBD1 (5 bases). The CDR3 covers 16 residues. CDR1 and CDR2 from the germline V gene are SGHAT and FQNNGV. Trimming took 0 bases from V and 7 from J, leaving 15 bases between them. The CDR3 region has the DNA TGTGCCAGCAGCTTAGATCCCAGGGCGGGGATTGAAAAACTGTTTTTT. It codes for CASSLDPRAGIEKLFF. Using reference TRBV11-2 and TRBJ1-4 for the parts outside the CDR3, the full variable domain is EAGVAQSPRYKIIEKRQSVAFWCNPISGHATLYWYQQILGQGPKLLIQFQNNGVVDDSQLPKDRFSAERLKGVDSTLKIQPAKLEDSAVYLCASSLDPRAGIEKLFFGSGTQLSVL.

V gene TRBV29-1 combines with J gene TRBJ1-1; D is undetermined. CDR3 size: 13 residues. V was cut by 3 bases and J by 0 bases, with 8 bases left in between. Germline loops: CDR1 SQVTM, CDR2 ANQGSEA. CDR3 loop: CSVEYGMNTEAFF. The CDR3 bases are TGCAGCGTTGAGTACGGGATGAACACTGAAGCTTTCTTT. The full variable domain, with the rest looked up from reference TRBV29-1 and TRBJ1-1, is SAVISQKPSRDICQRGTSLTIQCQVDSQVTMMFWYRQQPGQSLTLIATANQGSEATYESGFVIDKFPISRPNLTFSTLTVSNMSPEDSSIYLCSVEYGMNTEAFFGQGTRLTVV.

J is TRBJ2-1 and V is TRBV27, with TRBD1 matching over 8 bases. The V gene end was trimmed by 2 bases and the J gene end by 6 bases; junction bases not matched to a gene: 6. Germline values: CDR1 MNHEY, CDR2 SMNVEV (reference sequence). This CDR3 contains 15 residues. CDR3 coding DNA: TGTGCCAGCAGTTTAGTCGGACAGGGCTCCAATGAGCAGTTCTTC. Protein product: CASSLVGQGSNEQFF.

This clone was recorded a few times. The chain uses TRBV4-2 and TRBJ2-2; perhaps TRBD1 as D (6 bases). This CDR3 is built from 17 residues. Germline V gene data show CDR1 as LGHNA and CDR2 as YNFKEQ. V lost 4 bases and J 0 bases, leaving 15 bases between the germline ends. CDR3 nucleotide sequence: TGTGCCAGCAGCCCTAAACCCCGGACAGCGAACACCGGGGAGCTGTTTTTT. Its translation: CASSPKPRTANTGELFF.

V and J are TRBV25-1 and TRBJ1-1, with 8 bases aligning to TRBD1. There are 15 residues in the CDR3. CDR1 is MGHDK and CDR2 is SYGVNS in the germline V gene. J was trimmed by 1 base and V by 4 bases; bases with no gene match: 5. CDR3 loop: CASSAPGGENTEAFF. The CDR3 DNA reads TGTGCCAGCAGTGCCCCAGGGGGCGAGAACACTGAAGCTTTCTTT.

The V gene is TRBV7-2, the J gene TRBJ2-7; 9 positions agree with TRBD1. Per the germline V gene, CDR1 is SGHTA and CDR2 is FQGNSA. The CDR3 spans 15 residues. The trim removed 5 bases at V and 3 bases at J, leaving 8 bases unmatched. CDR3 loop: CASSIGTGSFYEQYF. The CDR3 nucleotides are TGTGCCAGCAGCATTGGGACAGGGAGTTTCTACGAGCAGTACTTC.

In this sample, this clone turned up once. The chain uses TRBV18 and TRBJ1-1; tentative D call: TRBD1 (5 bases). This CDR3 comprises 15 residues. The V end lost 0 bases, the J end lost 11 bases, and 19 bases lay between the germline ends. CDR1 is KGHSH and CDR2 is LQKENI in the germline V gene. Here the CDR3 DNA reads TGTGCCAGCTCACCACCGGAGGGTCCTGGGGCCTCCGCTTTCTTT. This gives the protein CASSPPEGPGASAFF.

V gene TRBV28 combines with J gene TRBJ2-7; 9 positions match TRBD1. Germline loops: CDR1 MDHEN, CDR2 SYDVKM. The CDR3 spans 15 residues. Trimming removed 6 bases from V and 3 bases from J; junction bases left unmatched: 9. This CDR3 reads CASSSGQGGYYEQYF. The CDR3 region has the DNA TGTGCCAGCAGCTCGGGACAGGGTGGTTACTACGAGCAGTACTTC.

This sequence joins TRBV3-1 (or the pseudogene TRBV3-2) and TRBJ2-3; possibly TRBD2 for D (5 bases). There are 14 residues in the CDR3. Germline V gives CDR1 LGHDT, CDR2 YNNKEL (reference sequence). V dropped 4 bases and J dropped 4 bases, with 12 bases sitting between them. DNA of the CDR3: TGTGCCAGCAGCCCTAGCAATGGCGCAGATACGCAGTATTTT. Its protein is CASSPSNGADTQYF.

The chain carries TRBV4-2 and TRBJ2-7; the match to TRBD2 covers 7 bases. Germline trimming cut 1 base from V and 2 bases from J; bases unmatched to any gene: 5. The germline V gene has CDR1 LGHNA and CDR2 YNFKEQ. The CDR3 spans 15 residues. The DNA for the CDR3 is TGTGCCAGCAGCCAAGTAACTAGCGTAACCTACGAGCAGTACTTC. Its translation is CASSQVTSVTYEQYF.

This chain joins TRBV5-1 and TRBJ2-1, with unresolved D. The V gene lost 5 bases and the J gene lost 0 bases, with 12 bases spanning the gap. Looked up from germline, CDR1 is SGHRS and CDR2 is YFSETQ. The CDR3 runs to 15 residues. CDR3: CASRPQLSSYNEQFF. As DNA, the CDR3 is TGCGCCAGCAGGCCTCAGTTGTCCTCCTACAATGAGCAGTTCTTC.

A single count supports this clone. The rearrangement links TRBV12-3 or TRBV12-4 to TRBJ1-2; D gene ambiguous. The V end lost 6 bases, the J end lost 8 bases, and 10 bases lay between the germline ends. This CDR3 has 11 amino acids. Here the CDR3 DNA reads TGTGCCAGCAGAATTGCGGGAGGCTACACCTTC. Translation: CASRIAGGYTF.

This sequence joins TRBV24-1 and TRBJ2-3; a possible D gene is TRBD2 (6 bases). Germline V gene sequence: CDR1 KGHDR, CDR2 SFDVKD. V lost 4 bases to trimming and J lost 2 bases, with 33 bases between them. There are 22 residues in the CDR3. CDR3 sequence reads: CATSDGGPTPWGGMRATDTQYF. The CDR3 nucleotides are TGTGCCACCAGTGACGGCGGGCCTACCCCATGGGGCGGGATGCGGGCCACAGATACGCAGTATTTT.

The CDR3 sequence is CASSFGLAGYNEQFF. The CDR3 nucleotides are TGTGCCAGCAGCTTCGGGCTAGCGGGTTACAATGAGCAGTTCTTC. The V gene is TRBV11-2, the J gene TRBJ2-1, with 8 positions matching TRBD2. The CDR3 spans 15 residues. CDR1 is SGHAT and CDR2 is FQNNGV in the germline V gene. V lost 3 bases, J lost 4 bases, and 5 bases stayed unmatched.

This rearrangement joins TRBV24-1 to TRBJ2-3; D perhaps matches TRBD2 (6 bases). Trimming stripped 2 bases from V and 1 base from J, with 12 bases between. The CDR3 has 16 residues. Germline CDR1 is KGHDR and CDR2 is SFDVKD. The CDR3 protein is CATSDSGTGGTDTQYF. The CDR3 nucleotides read TGTGCCACCAGTGATTCGGGGACTGGAGGCACAGATACGCAGTATTTT.

The J gene is TRBJ2-2, the V gene TRBV15; 7 bases are shared with TRBD2. The V gene's germline CDR1 is LNHNV and CDR2 YYDKDF (reference sequence). The CDR3 has 11 residues. V was clipped by 9 bases and J by 8 bases; unmatched bases: 3. The CDR3 sequence is CATGGSGELFF. CDR3 DNA: TGTGCCACGGGCGGGAGTGGGGAGCTGTTTTTT.

This clone appeared a single time. The V call is TRBV6-1, the J call TRBJ2-2; TRBD2 matches 9 bases. This CDR3 has 15 amino acids. Germline trimming cut 2 bases from V and 4 bases from J; bases unmatched to any gene: 2. Germline values: CDR1 MNHNS, CDR2 SASEGT. In DNA, the CDR3 is TGTGCCAGCAGTGAAATAGCGGGAGTCACCGGGGAGCTGTTTTTT. Its protein product is CASSEIAGVTGELFF.

CDR3 DNA: TGTGCCTGGAGTGAACACCGCAATCAGCCCCAGCATTTT. This encodes CAWSEHRNQPQHF. V and J are TRBV30 and TRBJ1-5; D unresolved. The V gene lost 1 base and the J gene lost 2 bases, with 6 bases spanning the gap. Germline lookup yields CDR1 GTSNPN and CDR2 SVGIG (reference sequence). The CDR3 has 13 residues. The complete variable domain, with remaining parts taken from reference TRBV30 and TRBJ1-5, reads SQTIHQWPATLVQPVGSPLSLECTVEGTSNPNLYWYRQAAGRGLQLLFYSVGIGQISSEVPQNLSASRPQDRQFILSSKKLLLSDSGFYLCAWSEHRNQPQHFGDGTRLSIL.